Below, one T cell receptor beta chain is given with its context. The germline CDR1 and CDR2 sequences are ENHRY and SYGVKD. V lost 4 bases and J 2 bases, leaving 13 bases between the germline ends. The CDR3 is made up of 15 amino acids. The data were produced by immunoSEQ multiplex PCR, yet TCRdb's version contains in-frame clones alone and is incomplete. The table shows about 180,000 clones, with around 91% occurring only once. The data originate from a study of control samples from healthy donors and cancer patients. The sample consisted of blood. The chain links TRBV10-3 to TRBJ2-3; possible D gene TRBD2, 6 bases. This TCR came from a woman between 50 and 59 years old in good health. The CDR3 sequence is CAISARDFPTDTQYF. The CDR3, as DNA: TGTGCCATCAGTGCCCGGGACTTTCCCACAGATACGCAGTATTTT.